This entry is about one T cell receptor (beta chain). The antigen is unknown. The V and J ends lost 5 bases and 3 bases respectively, with 15 bases between them. Germline V lookup: CDR1 SGHRS, CDR2 YFSETQ. The CDR3 runs 14 residues. These data belong to a study of blood T cells in healthy people across ages. Study-wide findings and caveats: As age increased, TCR beta diversity per million T cells fell in a roughly linear fashion.

Primed by a sample-barcoded 5' primer and a J-beta primer mix, a second PCR proceeded for roughly 6 to 12 cycles. TCRdb passed the 5' RACE reads through MiXCR, listing each CDR3 protein once. The sample has more than 750,000 distinct CDR3 sequences; approximately 32% are singletons. These data were likewise used in another study, on T cells of mothers and their children.

This TCR was sampled from a woman aged 35 to 49 in good health. Source material: blood. The chain links TRBV5-1 to TRBJ2-7, with D possibly TRBD1 on 5 matching bases. The CDR3 here is CASSVETVDYEQYF. CDR3 nucleotide sequence: TGCGCCAGCAGTGTGGAGACAGTGGACTACGAGCAGTACTTC.